This entry features one T cell receptor (beta chain) sequence. Positively selected for CCR7, the CD45RO-negative cells used as naive CD8 cells excluded terminally differentiated effector memory CD45RA+ cells. The sample comes from a study of shared clonotypes between healthy human individuals. Assay: immunoSEQ multiplex PCR; the TCRdb copy retains only in-frame clones and omits some. The sample contains about 2,200,000 clones, 85% to 95% of which appear only once. The sequenced sample consisted of naive CD8+ T cells from PBMCs. This TCR derives from a man between 18 and 35 years old in good health. Some clones in this sample may be carry-over from other donors' samples.

The CDR3: CARSLRGPRQETQYF. DNA of the CDR3: TGTGCCAGAAGCTTGAGGGGTCCGCGCCAAGAGACCCAGTACTTC. V gene TRBV5-3 combines with J gene TRBJ2-5, with D possibly TRBD1 on 5 matching bases. TRBV5-3 is sorted into the ORF group, with uncertain function. The CDR3 has 15 amino acids. Trimming removed 1 base at V and 1 base at J, with 11 bases between.